This T cell receptor beta chain was sequenced during a study of blood T cell repertoires in COVID-19. Whole-study context: COVID-19 samples, acute and convalescent, were from the United States, Italy and Spain. PBMCs, B-cell-depleted T cells, or T cells were the source of the cDNA or gDNA that made up the material.

Germline loops: CDR1 MGHRA, CDR2 YSYEKL. Trimming removed 3 bases at V and 5 bases at J, with 9 bases between. The CDR3 has 13 amino acids. The authors' processing: Amplifying reference gene primers gave estimates of nucleated cell counts. Here immunoSEQ multiplex PCR was the method, and the copy in TCRdb shows in-frame clones only, minus some. The V and J calls and clone size come from that table; D and trimming were worked out from the DNA. This sample has about 150,000 clones, with roughly 83% found just once. The TCR originated in an older woman with acute or convalescent COVID-19. Sequencing was performed on peripheral blood. This chain links TRBV4-1 with TRBJ2-3, with D perhaps matching TRBD2 (5 bases). The CDR3 DNA reads as TGCGCCAGCAGCCACCCTGAGGGAGATACGCAGTATTTT. Protein: CASSHPEGDTQYF.